This TCR beta chain comes out of a study of cytomegalovirus exposure and HLA in healthy donors. Primers for the PCR totalled 60 Vbeta and 13 Jbeta. TCRdb keeps only in-frame clones here, not all; method: immunoSEQ multiplex PCR. This sample has over 120,000 clones, with roughly 76% found just once. With regard to this clone: Its matching antigen is unknown.

General observations from the study: Using the classifier, cytomegalovirus status was reportedly diagnosed with high specificity and sensitivity. The HLA-A and HLA-B alleles of most subjects were reportedly predicted accurately from TCR beta sequences. Overall, approximately 150 TCR beta chains were annotated as cytomegalovirus-associated. Later on, a genetic analysis was performed. It linked a missense variant in DCLRE1C with V- and J-gene trimming of TCR beta.

The germline V gene encodes CDR1 SGHRS and CDR2 YFSETQ. V dropped 0 bases and J dropped 4 bases, with 11 bases sitting between them. The CDR3 is made up of 14 amino acids. The sequencing sample was made of PBMCs. This receptor was identified in a woman aged 30 to 39 in good health and CMV-seronegative. The chain joins TRBV5-1 to TRBJ2-7; possibly TRBD2 for D (6 bases). The CDR3 loop reads CASSLVGRPYEQYF. The CDR3 bases are TGCGCCAGCAGCTTGGTGGGGAGGCCATACGAGCAGTACTTC.